These T cell receptor beta chains were read from a single sample in a study of blood T cell repertoires in COVID-19. Produced via immunoSEQ multiplex PCR; TCRdb's table is partial and in-frame only. The sample lists 200,000 to 300,000 clones; approximately 85% were seen once. Sequenced: peripheral blood. These receptors all come from a woman between 70 and 85 years old with acute or convalescent COVID-19. Both conserved end residues are part of each CDR3. Each record gives: V gene, D gene, clone size, J gene, CDR3 DNA, CDR3 protein. D genes are given only for firm matches. Clone size is given for some rows only: seen once, a few or many times, or a class if the clone is expanded.

V: TRBV18; D: TRBD1; size: -; J: TRBJ1-2; DNA: TGTGCCAGCTCACCACCCCGACAGGGATCCAACTATGGCTACACCTTC; CDR3: CASSPPRQGSNYGYTF
V: TRBV4-1; D: -; size: -; J: TRBJ1-1; DNA: TGCGCCAGCAGCCAAGAGGGGGACGGGAGTTTCAACACTGAAGCTTTCTTT; CDR3: CASSQEGDGSFNTEAFF
V: TRBV19; D: -; size: -; J: TRBJ1-3; DNA: TGTGCCAGTAGTTTACAGGGAGGGTACCTCTCTGGAAACACCATATATTTT; CDR3: CASSLQGGYLSGNTIYF
V: TRBV20-1; D: -; size: -; J: TRBJ1-2; DNA: TGCAGTGCCGCGGGGGTTGCTGGCTACACCTTC; CDR3: CSAAGVAGYTF
V: TRBV6-5; D: TRBD1; size: -; J: TRBJ2-3; DNA: TGTGCCAGCAGTTACAGCAGGGGGCGGGGCCCAGATACGCAGTATTTT; CDR3: CASSYSRGRGPDTQYF
V: TRBV27; D: TRBD1; size: -; J: TRBJ1-6; DNA: TGTGCCAGCAGTTTAAGGATTCGGGGACAGGGTCACTCACCCCTCCACTTT; CDR3: CASSLRIRGQGHSPLHF
V: TRBV18; D: TRBD1; size: many; J: TRBJ2-7; DNA: TGTGCCAGCTCACTGGGACAGGGGTTGCTAGAGCAGTACTTC; CDR3: CASSLGQGLLEQYF
V: TRBV7-9; D: -; size: -; J: TRBJ1-2; DNA: TGTGCCAGCAGCTTAGGGCTCTTCTATGGCTACACCTTC; CDR3: CASSLGLFYGYTF
V: TRBV5-4; D: TRBD2; size: -; J: TRBJ2-1; DNA: TGTGCCAGCAGCACTACTAGCGACTCCTACAATGAGCAGTTCTTC; CDR3: CASSTTSDSYNEQFF
V: TRBV7-6; D: TRBD2; size: -; J: TRBJ2-3; DNA: TGTGCCAGCAGCTTAGGATTGCTAGCGGGGGGCGGGACAGATACGCAGTATTTT; CDR3: CASSLGLLAGGGTDTQYF
V: TRBV11-2; D: -; size: -; J: TRBJ2-5; DNA: TGTGCCAGCAGCCCAGCGGTGGGTCAAGAGACCCAGTACTTC; CDR3: CASSPAVGQETQYF
V: TRBV27; D: -; size: -; J: TRBJ2-3; DNA: TGTGCCAGCAGTTTTCCCGAGAGTACGCAGTATTTT; CDR3: CASSFPESTQYF
V: TRBV2; D: TRBD1; size: -; J: TRBJ1-1; DNA: TGTGCCAGCAAAGACAGGGTCGGGAACACTGAAGCTTTCTTT; CDR3: CASKDRVGNTEAFF
V: TRBV5-1; D: -; size: -; J: TRBJ2-7; DNA: TGCGCCAGCAGCTTGGACAGGGTCTACGAGCAGTACTTC; CDR3: CASSLDRVYEQYF
V: TRBV11-3; D: TRBD2; size: -; J: TRBJ2-1; DNA: TGTGCCAGCAGCCCGACTAGCGGGGGGTTCCATGAGCAGTTCTTC; CDR3: CASSPTSGGFHEQFF
V: TRBV7-5; D: -; size: -; J: TRBJ2-5; DNA: TGTGCCAGAAGCTCGATATACTTTCAGGGGATGATTCGGGTCCAAGAGACCCAGTACTTC; CDR3: CARSSIYFQGMIRVQETQYF
V: TRBV6-5; D: -; size: -; J: TRBJ1-1; DNA: TGTGCCAACAGGGACAACCAGAACACTGAAGCTTTCTTT; CDR3: CANRDNQNTEAFF
V: TRBV3-1/TRBV3-2; D: TRBD1; size: few; J: TRBJ1-1; DNA: TGTGCCAGCAGCCGCTTACAGGGGTACACTGAAGCTTTCTTT; CDR3: CASSRLQGYTEAFF
V: TRBV5-4; D: -; size: -; J: TRBJ1-1; DNA: TGTGCCAGCAGCTCGGGAGGCAGGAGCACTGAAGCTTTCTTT; CDR3: CASSSGGRSTEAFF
V: TRBV19; D: TRBD2; size: -; J: TRBJ2-1; DNA: TGTGCCAGTAGTACCGGGACTAGCGGGGTTGAGCAGTTCTTC; CDR3: CASSTGTSGVEQFF
V: TRBV2; D: TRBD2; size: once; J: TRBJ2-1; DNA: TGTGCCAGCAGTGGTAGGCTAGCGGGGGCCGGACTTAACAATGAGCAGTTCTTC; CDR3: CASSGRLAGAGLNNEQFF
V: TRBV30; D: -; size: -; J: TRBJ2-2; DNA: TGTGCCCGTGGCAGGGGCGCCGGGGAGCTGTTTTTT; CDR3: CARGRGAGELFF
V: TRBV18; D: TRBD1; size: -; J: TRBJ2-5; DNA: TGTGCCAGCTCAGTAGCCCGGGACAGGGGACGCCAAGAGACCCAGTACTTC; CDR3: CASSVARDRGRQETQYF
V: TRBV5-4; D: -; size: -; J: TRBJ1-2; DNA: TGTGCCAGCAGCCTAAAGGTTGGGCAGGGATATGGCTACACCTTC; CDR3: CASSLKVGQGYGYTF
V: TRBV3-1/TRBV3-2; D: TRBD1; size: -; J: TRBJ1-1; DNA: TGTGCCAGCAGCCATATGACAGGGGGGGACACTGAAGCTTTCTTT; CDR3: CASSHMTGGDTEAFF
V: TRBV3-1/TRBV3-2; D: TRBD1; size: few; J: TRBJ2-7; DNA: TGTGCCAGCAGCAATCGAGGGACAGGGGCGTTCGAGCAGTACTTC; CDR3: CASSNRGTGAFEQYF
V: TRBV5-1; D: TRBD1; size: -; J: TRBJ2-4; DNA: TGCGCCAGCAGCCCGACAGGGGGGGCCAAAAACATTCAGTACTTC; CDR3: CASSPTGGAKNIQYF
V: TRBV6-6; D: -; size: -; J: TRBJ1-3; DNA: TGTGCCAGCATTGAACAGGGAGCTGGAAACACCATATATTTT; CDR3: CASIEQGAGNTIYF
V: TRBV29-1; D: -; size: -; J: TRBJ1-1; DNA: TGCAGGGTCGGGGGGGACACTGAAGCTTTCTTT; CDR3: CRVGGDTEAFF
V: TRBV13; D: TRBD1; size: -; J: TRBJ1-2; DNA: TGTGCCAGCAGCTTAGAGTGGACAGGGGCCGCTGGCTACACCTTC; CDR3: CASSLEWTGAAGYTF
V: TRBV3-1/TRBV3-2; D: -; size: -; J: TRBJ2-1; DNA: TGTGCCAGCAGCCAAGAAGGGGTTAGCTCCTACAATGAGCAGTTCTTC; CDR3: CASSQEGVSSYNEQFF
V: TRBV4-3; D: -; size: -; J: TRBJ1-1; DNA: TGCGCCAGCAGCCAAGATCGGGGGGGGGACCCTGAAGCTTTCTTT; CDR3: CASSQDRGGDPEAFF
V: TRBV2; D: -; size: -; J: TRBJ1-5; DNA: TGTGCCAGCAGTGAGAGAACAGGGAATCAGCCCCAGCATTTT; CDR3: CASSERTGNQPQHF
V: TRBV30; D: TRBD1; size: -; J: TRBJ1-2; DNA: TGTGCCTGGAGTGCTCCGGGGCAGGGGGTCCTCTATGGCTACACCTTC; CDR3: CAWSAPGQGVLYGYTF
V: TRBV7-8; D: -; size: -; J: TRBJ1-5; DNA: TGTGCCAGCAGCCAGATACATAGCAATCAGCCCCAGCATTTT; CDR3: CASSQIHSNQPQHF
V: TRBV6-5; D: TRBD1; size: -; J: TRBJ1-2; DNA: TGTGCCAGCAGGACAGGGTTTGTGGGTGGCTACACCTTC; CDR3: CASRTGFVGGYTF
V: TRBV28; D: TRBD1; size: -; J: TRBJ1-2; DNA: TGTGCCAGCAGTTTTTTCTCTTTGCAGGGGGTAAGGAATGGCTACACCTTC; CDR3: CASSFFSLQGVRNGYTF
V: TRBV18; D: TRBD2; size: -; J: TRBJ2-7; DNA: TGTGCCAGCTCATCTTCGGGACTAGCGATCTACGAGCAGTACTTC; CDR3: CASSSSGLAIYEQYF
V: TRBV5-1; D: -; size: -; J: TRBJ1-5; DNA: TGCGCCAGCAGCTTGGGACAGAGTAGCAATCAGCCCCAGCATTTT; CDR3: CASSLGQSSNQPQHF
V: TRBV25-1; D: -; size: once; J: TRBJ1-1; DNA: TGTGCCAGCAGTGAAGGTGGGGCTAAAGCTTTCTTT; CDR3: CASSEGGAKAFF
V: TRBV7-2; D: -; size: -; J: TRBJ2-1; DNA: TGTGCCAGCAGCGCAGACTACAATGAGCAGTTCTTC; CDR3: CASSADYNEQFF
V: TRBV28; D: -; size: once; J: TRBJ2-7; DNA: TGTGCCAGCAGATCCCCCCAGGGTTCATACGAGCAGTACTTC; CDR3: CASRSPQGSYEQYF
V: TRBV5-5; D: -; size: -; J: TRBJ2-5; DNA: TGTGCCAGCAGCTACCTGCCGCAGTCCCATAGGGGGGAGACCCAGTACTTC; CDR3: CASSYLPQSHRGETQYF
V: TRBV7-2; D: TRBD1; size: -; J: TRBJ1-2; DNA: TGTGCCAGCAGCTTAGCCCACAGGGGACATGGCTACACCTTC; CDR3: CASSLAHRGHGYTF
V: TRBV7-2; D: -; size: once; J: TRBJ1-5; DNA: TGTGCCAGCAGCTTAGGCACATTTGCGGGGGCAAGGCAGCCCCAGCATTTT; CDR3: CASSLGTFAGARQPQHF
V: TRBV18; D: -; size: -; J: TRBJ2-5; DNA: TGTGCCAGCTCACCCGGACAGCAAGTCCGGGAGACCCAGTACTTC; CDR3: CASSPGQQVRETQYF
V: TRBV20-1; D: TRBD1; size: -; J: TRBJ2-5; DNA: TGCAGTGCTAGTACCCGACAGGGGGGAGCTCAAGAGACCCAGTACTTC; CDR3: CSASTRQGGAQETQYF
V: TRBV30; D: -; size: -; J: TRBJ1-1; DNA: TGTGCCTGGAGTCCGATCTTGGTCGGCACTGAAGCTTTCTTT; CDR3: CAWSPILVGTEAFF
V: TRBV19; D: -; size: many; J: TRBJ1-6; DNA: TGTGCCAGTAGTAGCCCAGGGATTAATAATTCACCCCTCCACTTT; CDR3: CASSSPGINNSPLHF
V: TRBV5-4; D: -; size: -; J: TRBJ2-7; DNA: TGTGCCAGCAGCACCGCCGACACAGGGATCGAGTACGAGCAGTACTTC; CDR3: CASSTADTGIEYEQYF
V: TRBV19; D: TRBD1; size: -; J: TRBJ2-7; DNA: TGTGCCAGTAGTATAGGGTGGGACAGCTACGAGCAGTACTTC; CDR3: CASSIGWDSYEQYF
V: TRBV28; D: TRBD1; size: -; J: TRBJ1-2; DNA: TGTGCCAGCAGAGGGACAGGGGTCGGGGTCGGATATGGCTACACCTTC; CDR3: CASRGTGVGVGYGYTF
V: TRBV3-1/TRBV3-2; D: -; size: -; J: TRBJ1-1; DNA: TGTGCCAGCAGCCAGCGCACTGAAGCTTTCTTT; CDR3: CASSQRTEAFF
V: TRBV6-1; D: TRBD1; size: -; J: TRBJ1-2; DNA: TGTGCCAGCAGTGATCGGACAGGGGCATATGGCTACACCTTC; CDR3: CASSDRTGAYGYTF
V: TRBV5-6; D: -; size: -; J: TRBJ1-2; DNA: TGTGCCAGCAGCCTACGGGTCCCGACCTATGGCTACACCTTC; CDR3: CASSLRVPTYGYTF
V: TRBV5-1; D: TRBD1; size: once; J: TRBJ2-2; DNA: TGCGCCAGCAGCTTGGCACTAGGGACAGCGAACACCGGGGAGCTGTTTTTT; CDR3: CASSLALGTANTGELFF
V: TRBV7-2; D: -; size: -; J: TRBJ1-5; DNA: TGTGCCAGCAGCAAGGACATCGCCCACAATCAGCCCCAGCATTTT; CDR3: CASSKDIAHNQPQHF
V: TRBV6-2/TRBV6-3; D: TRBD1; size: -; J: TRBJ1-2; DNA: TGTGCCAGCAGTTCGCCACAGGGGCCGGACTATGGCTACACCTTC; CDR3: CASSSPQGPDYGYTF
V: TRBV10-2; D: -; size: once; J: TRBJ1-2; DNA: TGCGCCAGCAGTGAGTCGACTTCGACCTATGGCTACACCTTC; CDR3: CASSESTSTYGYTF
V: TRBV7-2; D: TRBD1; size: -; J: TRBJ2-4; DNA: TGTGCCAGCAGCGAAACGGGACAGTGGAACATTCAGTACTTC; CDR3: CASSETGQWNIQYF